A selection of T cell receptor beta chains follows, all from one sample in a study of T cell responses to AZD1222 COVID-19 vaccine. The repertoire was sequenced with immunoSEQ multiplex PCR; TCRdb's copy has only in-frame clones and lacks some. The sample holds fewer than 200,000 clones; about nine tenths are singletons and the top ten take roughly 4.3%. The sequencing here drew on peripheral blood, taken 28 days after the second dose of the MenACWY control vaccine. All receptors derive from an adult who received the MenACWY meningococcal vaccine as a control. The CDR3 runs from the conserved cysteine through the conserved F or W. Each record gives: D gene, CDR3 length, J gene, clone size, V gene, CDR3 protein, CDR3 DNA. The D gene is left open where the match is weak. The size entry is marked missing in some rows and otherwise reads once, few, many or a size class.

D: NA
length: 15
J: TRBJ2-2
size: NA
V: TRBV10-1
CDR3: CASSAIGTNTGELFF
DNA: TGCGCCAGCAGTGCAATCGGGACGAACACCGGGGAGCTGTTTTTT

D: TRBD1
length: 16
J: TRBJ2-1
size: NA
V: TRBV19
CDR3: CASSRRTGNTYNEQFF
DNA: TGTGCCAGTAGTAGACGGACAGGGAATACCTACAATGAGCAGTTCTTC

D: NA
length: 14
J: TRBJ1-5
size: NA
V: TRBV5-8
CDR3: CASSLVAEDQPQHF
DNA: TGTGCCAGCAGCTTGGTGGCGGAGGATCAGCCCCAGCATTTT

D: NA
length: 16
J: TRBJ2-1
size: NA
V: TRBV6-2/TRBV6-3
CDR3: CASSSLGLPLTAEQFF
DNA: TGTGCCAGCAGTAGCCTAGGACTCCCCCTGACGGCTGAGCAGTTCTTC

D: TRBD1
length: 14
J: TRBJ1-1
size: NA
V: TRBV6-5
CDR3: CASSPDRVWTEAFF
DNA: TGTGCCAGCAGCCCGGACAGGGTGTGGACTGAAGCTTTCTTT

D: NA
length: 12
J: TRBJ1-5
size: NA
V: TRBV3-1/TRBV3-2
CDR3: CASSQGNQPQHF
DNA: TGTGCCAGCAGCCAAGGCAATCAGCCCCAGCATTTT

D: TRBD1
length: 15
J: TRBJ2-5
size: NA
V: TRBV10-2
CDR3: CASSGGPGQQETQYF
DNA: TGCGCCAGCAGTGGGGGCCCGGGACAGCAAGAGACCCAGTACTTC

D: TRBD2
length: 13
J: TRBJ2-5
size: NA
V: TRBV3-1/TRBV3-2
CDR3: CASSQGGAETQYF
DNA: TGTGCCAGCAGCCAGGGAGGGGCAGAGACCCAGTACTTC

D: NA
length: 13
J: TRBJ2-7
size: few
V: TRBV28
CDR3: CASSLHSTYEQYF
DNA: TGTGCCAGCAGTTTACACAGTACCTACGAGCAGTACTTC

D: NA
length: 13
J: TRBJ1-3
size: NA
V: TRBV21-1
CDR3: CASFGGSGNTIYF
DNA: TGTGCCAGCTTTGGGGGAAGTGGAAACACCATATATTTT

D: NA
length: 13
J: TRBJ1-5
size: NA
V: TRBV24-1
CDR3: CATSDRLGQPQHF
DNA: TGTGCCACCAGTGACCGCCTCGGTCAGCCCCAGCATTTT

D: NA
length: 13
J: TRBJ2-7
size: NA
V: TRBV4-2
CDR3: CASSQRGSYEQYF
DNA: TGTGCCAGCAGCCAGCGGGGATCCTACGAGCAGTACTTC

D: NA
length: 11
J: TRBJ2-7
size: NA
V: TRBV19
CDR3: CATENYDEQYF
DNA: TGTGCCACCGAGAACTATGACGAGCAGTACTTC

D: TRBD2
length: 15
J: TRBJ2-1
size: NA
V: TRBV9
CDR3: CASSWVAGTDNEQFF
DNA: TGTGCCAGCAGCTGGGTAGCGGGTACCGACAATGAGCAGTTCTTC

D: NA
length: 16
J: TRBJ1-6
size: NA
V: TRBV5-6
CDR3: CASSLGPGVRNSPLHF
DNA: TGTGCCAGCAGCTTGGGGCCGGGGGTACGGAATTCACCCCTCCACTTT

D: NA
length: 16
J: TRBJ1-6
size: NA
V: TRBV28
CDR3: CASSSYRDAYNSPLHF
DNA: TGTGCCAGCAGTTCCTACCGGGACGCCTATAATTCACCCCTCCACTTT

D: NA
length: 13
J: TRBJ1-5
size: NA
V: TRBV7-2
CDR3: CASSLWGNQPQHF
DNA: TGTGCCAGCAGCTTATGGGGAAATCAGCCCCAGCATTTT

D: TRBD2
length: 19
J: TRBJ2-3
size: NA
V: TRBV27
CDR3: CASSFQTRDPSGYTDTQYF
DNA: TGTGCCAGCAGTTTCCAGACTAGGGACCCTAGCGGCTACACAGATACGCAGTATTTT

D: NA
length: 16
J: TRBJ2-1
size: NA
V: TRBV21-1
CDR3: CASSRTGTSSYNKQFF
DNA: TGTGCCAGCAGCAGGACCGGGACTAGCTCCTACAATAAGCAGTTCTTC

D: NA
length: 11
J: TRBJ2-3
size: few
V: TRBV28
CDR3: CASSFTDTQYF
DNA: TGTGCCAGCAGTTTCACAGATACGCAGTATTTT

D: TRBD1
length: 15
J: TRBJ2-7
size: once
V: TRBV24-1
CDR3: CATSGGTGLEYEQYF
DNA: TGTGCCACCAGTGGGGGGACAGGGCTGGAGTACGAGCAGTACTTC

D: TRBD2
length: 16
J: TRBJ2-1
size: NA
V: TRBV7-2
CDR3: CASSSPTSGRGEGQFF
DNA: TGTGCCAGCAGCTCCCCGACTAGCGGGAGAGGAGAAGGGCAGTTCTTC

D: NA
length: 15
J: TRBJ1-1
size: NA
V: TRBV5-6
CDR3: CASSLVGGKNTEAFF
DNA: TGTGCCAGCAGCTTGGTAGGAGGGAAGAACACTGAAGCTTTCTTT

D: TRBD1
length: 14
J: TRBJ2-7
size: NA
V: TRBV28
CDR3: CASSLNRGSYEQYF
DNA: TGTGCCAGCAGTTTAAACAGGGGGTCCTACGAGCAGTACTTC

D: NA
length: 11
J: TRBJ1-2
size: once
V: TRBV20-1
CDR3: CSARGPYGYTF
DNA: TGCAGTGCTAGGGGACCTTATGGCTACACCTTC

D: NA
length: 14
J: TRBJ1-4
size: NA
V: TRBV28
CDR3: CASSLGTLNEKLFF
DNA: TGTGCCAGCAGTTTGGGGACCCTTAATGAAAAACTGTTTTTT

D: NA
length: 15
J: TRBJ1-1
size: NA
V: TRBV5-5
CDR3: CASSSGDARNTEAFF
DNA: TGTGCCAGCAGCTCGGGGGACGCTAGGAACACTGAAGCTTTCTTT

D: TRBD1
length: 16
J: TRBJ2-1
size: NA
V: TRBV16
CDR3: CASSQWDRGRDNEQFF
DNA: TGTGCCAGCAGCCAATGGGACAGGGGGAGAGACAATGAGCAGTTCTTC

D: NA
length: 14
J: TRBJ1-5
size: NA
V: TRBV6-5
CDR3: CASSRTARNQPQHF
DNA: TGTGCCAGCAGTCGTACGGCGCGCAATCAGCCCCAGCATTTT

D: NA
length: 17
J: TRBJ2-1
size: NA
V: TRBV9
CDR3: CASSDPEGSPFYNEQFF
DNA: TGTGCCAGCAGTGACCCGGAGGGATCCCCCTTCTACAATGAGCAGTTCTTC

D: TRBD2
length: 16
J: TRBJ2-1
size: NA
V: TRBV27
CDR3: CASSLRVAGGSSEQFF
DNA: TGTGCCAGCAGTTTACGGGTAGCGGGAGGATCAAGTGAGCAGTTCTTC

D: NA
length: 14
J: TRBJ2-2
size: NA
V: TRBV7-2
CDR3: CASSPQGYTGELFF
DNA: TGTGCCAGCAGCCCACAGGGATATACCGGGGAGCTGTTTTTT

D: NA
length: 13
J: TRBJ2-5
size: NA
V: TRBV9
CDR3: CASSVGAVGTQYF
DNA: TGTGCCAGCAGCGTAGGAGCGGTAGGGACCCAGTACTTC